This record covers a single TCR beta chain. CD8+ and CD4+ T cells circulating in blood were sequenced for TCR beta. TEMRA cells were FACS-enriched and CD8+ and CD4+ T cells negatively isolated. These data come from a study of CD8 T cells in Susac syndrome. Random hexamers were used to reverse transcribe an amount of about 0.45 to 1 ug RNA. The TCR beta CDR3 was amplified by immunoSEQ multiplex PCR across 54 Vbeta, 13 Jbeta. MiXCR was run by TCRdb on the immunoSEQ multiplex PCR reads, yielding one entry per CDR3 protein. Among over 150,000 distinct CDR3 sequences, roughly 92% were seen once, and the ten largest hold more than 0.08%. Germline V CDR1 and CDR2: SGHTA, FQGNSA. J gave up 8 bases and V 3 bases, and 10 bases lay outside the gene matches. This CDR3 is 16 amino acids long.

Sequencing input: CD4+ T cells from PBMCs. The sequence came from a human donor with multiple sclerosis. The rearrangement links TRBV7-2 to TRBJ1-6; 7 nucleotides agree with TRBD1. The CDR3 is CASSLTGLPLDSPLHF. CDR3 coding DNA: TGTGCCAGCAGCTTGACAGGGCTCCCCCTCGATTCACCCCTCCACTTT.